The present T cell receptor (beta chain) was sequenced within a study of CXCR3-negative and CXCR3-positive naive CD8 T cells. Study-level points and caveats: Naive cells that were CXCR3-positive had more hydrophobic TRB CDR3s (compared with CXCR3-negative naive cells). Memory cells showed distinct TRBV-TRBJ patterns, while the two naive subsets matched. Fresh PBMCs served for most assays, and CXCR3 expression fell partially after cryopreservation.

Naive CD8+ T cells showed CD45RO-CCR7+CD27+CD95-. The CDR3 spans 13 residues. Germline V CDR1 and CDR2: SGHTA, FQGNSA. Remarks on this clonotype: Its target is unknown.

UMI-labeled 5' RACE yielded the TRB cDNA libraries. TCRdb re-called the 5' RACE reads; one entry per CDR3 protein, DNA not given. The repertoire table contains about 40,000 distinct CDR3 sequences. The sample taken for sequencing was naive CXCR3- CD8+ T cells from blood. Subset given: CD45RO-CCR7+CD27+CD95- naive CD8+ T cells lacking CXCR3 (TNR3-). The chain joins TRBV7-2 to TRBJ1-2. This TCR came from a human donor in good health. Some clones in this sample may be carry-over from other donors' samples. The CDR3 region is CASSLEDRYGYTF. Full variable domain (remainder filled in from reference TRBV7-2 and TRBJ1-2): GAGVSQSPSNKVTEKGKDVELRCDPISGHTALYWYRQSLGQGLEFLIYFQGNSAPDKSGLPSDRFSAERTGGSVSTLTIQRTQQEDSAVYLCASSLEDRYGYTFGSGTRLTVV.